This T cell receptor (beta chain) came from a study of technical replicates of blood from several donors. Sequencing used immunoSEQ multiplex PCR; TCRdb keeps in-frame clones, though not all of them. The sample holds 55,000 to 75,000 clones; around 92% are singletons and the top ten take 0.42%. Per germline, CDR1 SGHDN and CDR2 FVKESK. This CDR3 region has 14 residues. Deletions cut 4 bases from V and 3 bases from J, with 12 bases between. The receptor comes from a human donor in good health. The chain uses TRBV14 and TRBJ1-1, with D unclear. What was sequenced was T cells isolated from PBMCs. In DNA form, the CDR3 reads TGTGCCAGCAGCCCCACGACGGAGTACACTGAAGCTTTCTTT. This translates into CASSPTTEYTEAFF.